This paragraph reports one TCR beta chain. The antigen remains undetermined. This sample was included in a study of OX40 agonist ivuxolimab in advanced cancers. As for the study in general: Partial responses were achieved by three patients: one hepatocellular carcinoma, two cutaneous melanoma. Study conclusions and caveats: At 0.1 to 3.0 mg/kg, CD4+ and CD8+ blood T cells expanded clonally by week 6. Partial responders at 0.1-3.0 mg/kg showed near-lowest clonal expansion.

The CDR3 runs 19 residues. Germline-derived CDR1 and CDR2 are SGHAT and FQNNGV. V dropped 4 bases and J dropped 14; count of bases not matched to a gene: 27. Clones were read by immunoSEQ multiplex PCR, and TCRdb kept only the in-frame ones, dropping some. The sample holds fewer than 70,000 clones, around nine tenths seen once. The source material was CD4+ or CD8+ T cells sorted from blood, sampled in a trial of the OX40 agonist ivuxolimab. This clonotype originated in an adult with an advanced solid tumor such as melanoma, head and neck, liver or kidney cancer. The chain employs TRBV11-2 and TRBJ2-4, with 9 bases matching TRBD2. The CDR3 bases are TGTGCCAGCAGCTCCAATCCCCGAAACACTGGACTAAGCGGGGGGACCAAGTACTTC. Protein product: CASSSNPRNTGLSGGTKYF.